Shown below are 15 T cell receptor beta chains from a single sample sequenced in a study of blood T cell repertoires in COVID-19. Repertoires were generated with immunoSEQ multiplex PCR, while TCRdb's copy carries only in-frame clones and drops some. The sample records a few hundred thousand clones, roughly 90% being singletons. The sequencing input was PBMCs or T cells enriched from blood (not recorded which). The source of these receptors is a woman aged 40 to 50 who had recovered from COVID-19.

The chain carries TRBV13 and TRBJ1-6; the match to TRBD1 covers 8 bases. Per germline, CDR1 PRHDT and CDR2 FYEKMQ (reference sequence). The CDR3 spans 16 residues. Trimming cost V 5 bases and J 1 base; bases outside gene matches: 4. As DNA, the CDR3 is TGTGCCAGCAGCCTACGGACAGGGTCCTATAATTCACCCCTCCACTTT. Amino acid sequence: CASSLRTGSYNSPLHF. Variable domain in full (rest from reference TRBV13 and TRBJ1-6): AAGVIQSPRHLIKEKRETATLKCYPIPRHDTVYWYQQGPGQDPQFLISFYEKMQSDKGSIPDRFSAQQFSDYHSELNMSSLELGDSALYFCASSLRTGSYNSPLHFGNGTRLTVT.

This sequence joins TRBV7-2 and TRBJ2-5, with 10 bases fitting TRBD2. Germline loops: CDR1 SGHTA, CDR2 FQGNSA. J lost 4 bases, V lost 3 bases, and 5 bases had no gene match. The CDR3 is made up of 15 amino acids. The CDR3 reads CASSFLAGVRETQYF. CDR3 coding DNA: TGTGCCAGCAGCTTCCTAGCGGGAGTTCGAGAGACCCAGTACTTC.

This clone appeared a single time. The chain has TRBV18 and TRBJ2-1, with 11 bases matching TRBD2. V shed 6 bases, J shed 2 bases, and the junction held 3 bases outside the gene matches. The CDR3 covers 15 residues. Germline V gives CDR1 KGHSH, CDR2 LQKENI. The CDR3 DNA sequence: TGTGCCAGCTCCCGACTAGCGGGGCCCTACAATGAGCAGTTCTTC. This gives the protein CASSRLAGPYNEQFF.

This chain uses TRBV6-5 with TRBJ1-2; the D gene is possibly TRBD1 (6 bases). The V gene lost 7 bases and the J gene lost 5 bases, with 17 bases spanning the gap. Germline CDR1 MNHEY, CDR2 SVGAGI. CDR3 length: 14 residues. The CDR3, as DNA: TGTGCCAGCACCCTAAACAGGGTTGTTTATGGCTACACCTTC. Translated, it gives CASTLNRVVYGYTF.

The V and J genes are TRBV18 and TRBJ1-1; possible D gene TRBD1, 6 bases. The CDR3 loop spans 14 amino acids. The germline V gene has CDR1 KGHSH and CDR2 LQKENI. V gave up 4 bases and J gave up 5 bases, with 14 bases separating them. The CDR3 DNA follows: TGTGCCAGCTCACTCACCGGGACACAGACTGAAGCTTTCTTT. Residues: CASSLTGTQTEAFF.

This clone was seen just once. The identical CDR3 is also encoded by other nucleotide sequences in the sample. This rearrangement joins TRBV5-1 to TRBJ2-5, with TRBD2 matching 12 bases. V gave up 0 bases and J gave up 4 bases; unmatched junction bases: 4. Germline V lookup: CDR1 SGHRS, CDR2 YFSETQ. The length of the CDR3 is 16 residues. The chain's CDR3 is CASSLGLAGVRETQYF. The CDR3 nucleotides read TGCGCCAGCAGCTTGGGACTAGCGGGAGTCCGAGAGACCCAGTACTTC.

CDR3 sequence: CAWIGGNQETQYF. CDR3 DNA sequence: TGTGCCTGGATTGGGGGGAACCAAGAGACCCAGTACTTC. The rearrangement uses TRBV30 and TRBJ2-5; the D gene is possibly TRBD2 (6 bases). From germline, CDR1 is GTSNPN and CDR2 SVGIG (reference sequence). Trimming took 4 bases from V and 0 from J, leaving 9 bases between them. This CDR3 is built from 13 residues.

The CDR3 here is CASSPVASSYNEQFF. CDR3 bases: TGCGCCAGCAGCCCCGTGGCTAGCTCCTACAATGAGCAGTTCTTC. The chain couples TRBV4-3 to TRBJ2-1; D not certain. V was trimmed by 4 bases and J by 0 bases, leaving 10 bases between them. The CDR3 has 15 amino acids. Germline V lookup: CDR1 LGHNA, CDR2 YSLEER.

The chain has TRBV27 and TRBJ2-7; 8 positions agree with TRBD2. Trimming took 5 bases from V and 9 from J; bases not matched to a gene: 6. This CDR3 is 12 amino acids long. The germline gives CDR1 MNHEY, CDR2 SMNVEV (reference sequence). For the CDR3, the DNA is TGTGCCAGCAGTCCGCACGGGGGGGCGCAGTACTTC. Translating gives CASSPHGGAQYF.

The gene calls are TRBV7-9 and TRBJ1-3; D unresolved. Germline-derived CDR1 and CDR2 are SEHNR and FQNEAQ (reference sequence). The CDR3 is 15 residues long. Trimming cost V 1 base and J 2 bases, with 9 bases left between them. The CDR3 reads CASSLDANTGNTIYF. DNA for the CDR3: TGTGCCAGCAGCTTAGATGCGAATACTGGAAACACCATATATTTT. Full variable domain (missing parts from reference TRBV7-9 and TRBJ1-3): DTGVSQNPRHKITKRGQNVTFRCDPISEHNRLYWYRQTLGQGPEFLTYFQNEAQLEKSRLLSDRFSAERPKGSFSTLEIQRTEQGDSAMYLCASSLDANTGNTIYFGEGSWLTVV.

The CDR3 here is CASSLRGAGTGELFF. CDR3 coding DNA: TGTGCCAGCAGCTTGCGGGGGGCGGGGACCGGGGAGCTGTTTTTT. The chain uses TRBV5-5 and TRBJ2-2, with TRBD2 as a possible D gene (7 bases). Trimming took off 1 base at V and 5 bases at J, with 12 bases between the two ends. Germline lookup yields CDR1 SGHKS and CDR2 YYEKEE (reference sequence). The CDR3 runs 15 residues.

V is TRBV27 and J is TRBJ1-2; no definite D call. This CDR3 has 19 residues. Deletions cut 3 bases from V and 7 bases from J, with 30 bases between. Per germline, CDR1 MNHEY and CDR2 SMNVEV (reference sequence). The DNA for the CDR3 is TGTGCCAGCAGTTTTATAGAGGGAATCCTAGGAAGGAATTGGTCTGGCTACACCTTC. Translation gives CASSFIEGILGRNWSGYTF.

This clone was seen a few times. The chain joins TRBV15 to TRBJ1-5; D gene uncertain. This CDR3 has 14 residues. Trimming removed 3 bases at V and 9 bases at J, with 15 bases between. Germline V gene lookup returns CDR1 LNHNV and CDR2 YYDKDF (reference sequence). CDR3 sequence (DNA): TGTGCCACCAGCAGGGCCAAATCCGAGGGGCCCCAGCATTTT. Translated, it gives CATSRAKSEGPQHF.

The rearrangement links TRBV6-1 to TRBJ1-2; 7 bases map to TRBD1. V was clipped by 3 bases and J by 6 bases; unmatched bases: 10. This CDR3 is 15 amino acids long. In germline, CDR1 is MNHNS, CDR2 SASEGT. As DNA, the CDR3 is TGTGCCAGCAGTGACAGGCAAGCCCAGGGGGATGGCTACACCTTC. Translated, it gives CASSDRQAQGDGYTF.

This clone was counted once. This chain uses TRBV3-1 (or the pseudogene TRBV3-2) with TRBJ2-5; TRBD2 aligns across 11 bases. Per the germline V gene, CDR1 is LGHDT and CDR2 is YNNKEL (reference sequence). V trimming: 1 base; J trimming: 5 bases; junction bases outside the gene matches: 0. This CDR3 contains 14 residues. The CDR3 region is CASSQGTSGETQYF. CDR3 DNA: TGTGCCAGCAGCCAAGGGACTAGCGGGGAGACCCAGTACTTC.